Below, 20 T cell receptor beta chains from the same sample are listed, as sequenced in a study of blood T cell repertoires in COVID-19. Sequencing used immunoSEQ multiplex PCR; TCRdb keeps in-frame clones, though not all of them. The repertoire holds about 280,000 clones, roughly 86% seen once, with over 8% in the top ten. Material for sequencing was peripheral blood. These receptors came from a man in his forties or fifties with active or convalescent COVID-19.

V gene TRBV6-6 combines with J gene TRBJ2-5, with TRBD2 as a possible D gene (6 bases). This CDR3 region has 14 residues. V lost 5 bases, J lost 4 bases, and 14 bases lay in between. Per germline, CDR1 MNHNY and CDR2 SVGAGI (reference sequence). Here the CDR3 reads CASSQDGTPETQYF. The CDR3 coding sequence is TGTGCCAGCAGTCAAGATGGGACTCCAGAGACCCAGTACTTC.

The chain links TRBV13 to TRBJ1-1; 8 bases fit TRBD1. Per the germline V gene, CDR1 is PRHDT and CDR2 is FYEKMQ (reference sequence). The length of the CDR3 is 15 residues. The V and J ends lost 6 bases and 5 bases, in that order; junction bases with no gene match: 11. CDR3 loop: CASSLTGTGRTEAFF. CDR3 bases: TGTGCCAGCAGTCTAACCGGGACAGGTCGGACTGAAGCTTTCTTT.

The chain joins TRBV11-2 to TRBJ2-7, with D possibly matching TRBD1 (5 bases). The CDR3 is 12 amino acids. With 6 bases removed from V and 13 bases from J, the gap between germline ends came to 19 bases. Germline values: CDR1 SGHAT, CDR2 FQNNGV. The CDR3 reads CASRAMTDVSYF. CDR3 DNA: TGTGCCAGCAGGGCCATGACAGACGTATCATACTTC.

The CDR3 reads CASSWAAGRYGYTF. Written as DNA, the CDR3 is TGTGCCAGCAGCTGGGCGGCAGGGCGCTATGGCTACACCTTC. The V call is TRBV7-9, the J call TRBJ1-2, with a weak D call TRBD1 (5 bases). V dropped 4 bases and J dropped 4 bases, with 13 bases sitting between them. The length of the CDR3 is 14 residues. Per germline, CDR1 SEHNR and CDR2 FQNEAQ (reference sequence). The full variable domain, in which reference TRBV7-9 and TRBJ1-2 provide the parts outside the CDR3, is DTGVSQNPRHKITKRGQNVTFRCDPISEHNRLYWYRQTLGQGPEFLTYFQNEAQLEKSRLLSDRFSAERPKGSFSTLEIQRTEQGDSAMYLCASSWAAGRYGYTFGSGTRLTVV.

This clone appeared a few times. The rearrangement links TRBV6-2 or TRBV6-3 to TRBJ1-5; the D gene is possibly TRBD1 (5 bases). V was pared by 2 bases and J by 4 bases, with 6 bases between. CDR3 length equals 13 residues. Germline V gene sequence: CDR1 MNHEY, CDR2 SVGEGT. This CDR3 reads CASSYAGNQPQHF. CDR3 nucleotide sequence: TGTGCCAGCAGTTACGCAGGGAATCAGCCCCAGCATTTT.

The CDR3 DNA reads TGTGCCAGCAGTTCTCCCGGGACAGGGCCAGTGACCCAGTACTTC. Amino acid sequence: CASSSPGTGPVTQYF. The chain has TRBV28 and TRBJ2-5, with 9 positions matching TRBD1. Germline V gives CDR1 MDHEN, CDR2 SYDVKM. This CDR3 spans 15 amino acids. After removal of 4 bases from V and 7 bases from J, the junction contained 10 bases not matched to a gene.

This clone has a handful of counts. The rearrangement joins TRBV20-1 to TRBJ1-3, with D possibly being TRBD1 (5 bases). The CDR3 has 15 residues. V was shortened by 3 bases and J by 0 bases, with 12 bases between the two germline ends. Germline V CDR1 and CDR2: DFQATT, SNEGSKA (reference sequence). The CDR3: CSASLRGSSGNTIYF. The CDR3 nucleotides read TGCAGTGCTAGTCTCCGGGGGAGCTCTGGAAACACCATATATTTT.

This CDR3 reads CASSLPTGGGHSNQPQHF. The CDR3 region has the DNA TGTGCCAGCAGCTTACCCACGGGGGGGGGCCATAGCAATCAGCCCCAGCATTTT. This chain connects TRBV11-3 to TRBJ1-5; a possible D gene is TRBD1 (6 bases). V lost 2 bases, J lost 0 bases, and 17 bases lay in between. The CDR3 is made up of 18 amino acids. Germline lookup yields CDR1 SGHNT and CDR2 YENEEA. Supplemented by reference TRBV11-3 and TRBJ1-5, the full variable domain reads EAGVVQSPRYKIIEKKQPVAFWCNPISGHNTLYWYLQNLGQGPELLIRYENEEAVDDSQLPKDRFSAERLKGVDSTLKIQPAELGDSAVYLCASSLPTGGGHSNQPQHFGDGTRLSIL.

The V gene is TRBV29-1, the J gene TRBJ2-7; a possible D gene is TRBD2 (5 bases). This CDR3 has 13 residues. V was clipped by 2 bases and J by 1 base, with 9 bases between them. CDR1 and CDR2 from the germline V gene are SQVTM and ANQGSEA. CDR3 region: CSVELRGSYEQYF. The CDR3 DNA sequence: TGCAGCGTTGAATTACGGGGATCCTACGAGCAGTACTTC.

The rearrangement links TRBV5-5 to TRBJ1-6, with D unresolved. The length of the CDR3 is 15 residues. Between the trimmed V and J ends, which lost 5 bases and 6 bases, there was a span of 15 bases. The germline CDR1 and CDR2 sequences are SGHKS and YYEKEE (reference sequence). CDR3 nucleotide sequence: TGTGCCAGCAGAACGGGCGGGCTCGGTAATTCACCCCTCCACTTT. Translating gives CASRTGGLGNSPLHF.

The rearrangement joins TRBV5-6 to TRBJ1-2; D is perhaps TRBD1 (6 bases). In germline, CDR1 is SGHDT, CDR2 YYEEEE. This CDR3 has 12 amino acids. Trimming shortened V by 4 bases and J by 5 bases, and 9 bases separated the two germline ends. The CDR3 protein is CASSAGDYGYTF. The CDR3 bases are TGTGCCAGCAGCGCAGGGGATTATGGCTACACCTTC.

In the case of this clone: An end of the junction differs from the germline gene, which may be a read error. The chain carries TRBV5-1 and TRBJ1-6; perhaps TRBD1 as D (5 bases). In germline, CDR1 is SGHRS, CDR2 YFSETQ. CDR3 length equals 15 residues. The DNA of the CDR3 is TGCGCCAGCAGCTTGGGGGTAGGGGATAAGTCACCCCTCCACTTT. This encodes CASSLGVGDKSPLHF.

The chain combines TRBV5-4 with TRBJ1-5; the match to TRBD1 covers 11 bases. This CDR3 has 15 residues. Germline values: CDR1 SGHNT, CDR2 YYREEE (reference sequence). V was pared by 4 bases and J by 6 bases, with 6 bases of the junction left unmatched. The CDR3 bases are TGTGCCAGCAGCGTAGGACAGGGGGCGAGTCAGCCCCAGCATTTT. The encoded protein is CASSVGQGASQPQHF.

The rearrangement uses TRBV27 and TRBJ2-7; the match to TRBD2 covers 11 bases. This CDR3 region has 14 residues. The trim removed 6 bases at V and 2 bases at J, leaving 3 bases unmatched. Germline V gene sequence: CDR1 MNHEY, CDR2 SMNVEV (reference sequence). CDR3 bases: TGTGCCAGCAGCACTAGCGGGAGTCCCTACGAGCAGTACTTC. Amino acids: CASSTSGSPYEQYF.

The chain joins TRBV6-5 to TRBJ1-2, with 7 positions matching TRBD1. V lost 0 bases and J lost 7; bases outside the gene matches: 2. Germline CDR1 MNHEY, CDR2 SVGAGI. The CDR3 is 13 residues long. This chain's CDR3 is CASSYSTGSGYTF. The CDR3 nucleotides are TGTGCCAGCAGTTACTCGACAGGGAGTGGCTACACCTTC.

The rearrangement links TRBV5-4 to TRBJ2-5; 10 nucleotides line up with TRBD2. J lost 3 bases, V lost 10 bases, and 9 bases had no gene match. The germline gives CDR1 SGHNT, CDR2 YYREEE (reference sequence). CDR3 length: 14 residues. The chain's CDR3 is CAAANSGGKETQYF. In nucleotides, the CDR3 is TGTGCCGCAGCGAATAGCGGGGGGAAAGAGACCCAGTACTTC.

The CDR3 DNA reads TGTGCCAGCAGTTTAACGACAGGTTACTACGAGCAGTACTTC. This sequence encodes CASSLTTGYYEQYF. The genes are TRBV6-6 and TRBJ2-7; weak D call: TRBD1 (6 bases). Between the trimmed V and J ends, which lost 4 bases and 3 bases, there was a span of 13 bases. Germline assignment: CDR1 MNHNY and CDR2 SVGAGI (reference sequence). This CDR3 has 14 residues.

Here the CDR3 reads CASSPGHSGNTIYF. CDR3 coding DNA: TGTGCCAGCAGCCCGGGACACTCTGGAAACACCATATATTTT. V gene TRBV14 combines with J gene TRBJ1-3; TRBD1 might be the D (6 bases). The V end was cut by 4 bases, the J end by 0 bases, with 7 bases between. In germline, CDR1 is SGHDN, CDR2 FVKESK. This CDR3 has 14 amino acids.

The rearrangement links TRBV5-4 to TRBJ1-6, with TRBD1 as a possible D gene (5 bases). Germline CDR1 SGHNT, CDR2 YYREEE (reference sequence). This CDR3 spans 16 amino acids. Trimming pared 4 bases from V and 9 bases from J, leaving 20 bases between. The CDR3 DNA reads as TGTGCCAGCAGCACCCAGGGCCTTTCGGCCTTTTCACCCCTCCACTTT. Translated: CASSTQGLSAFSPLHF.

This clone was detected only once. V is TRBV7-9 and J is TRBJ1-1, with D maybe TRBD1 (6 bases). Trimming removed 4 bases from V and 7 bases from J, with 16 bases in between. Germline CDR1 and CDR2: SEHNR and FQNEAQ (reference sequence). The CDR3 spans 14 residues. CDR3 DNA sequence: TGTGCCAGCAGCTCCGGACAGTCCGGCAGTGAAGCTTTCTTT. It is translated as CASSSGQSGSEAFF.